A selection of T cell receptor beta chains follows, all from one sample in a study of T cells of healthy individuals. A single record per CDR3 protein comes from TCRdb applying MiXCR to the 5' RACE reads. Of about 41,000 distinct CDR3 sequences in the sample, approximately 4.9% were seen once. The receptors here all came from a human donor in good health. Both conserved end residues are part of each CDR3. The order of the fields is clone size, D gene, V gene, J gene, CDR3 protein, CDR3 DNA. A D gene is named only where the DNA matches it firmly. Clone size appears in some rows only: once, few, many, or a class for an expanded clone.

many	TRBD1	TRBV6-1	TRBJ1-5	CASSETSGQGNQPQHF	TGTGCCAGCAGTGAAACCTCCGGACAGGGGAATCAGCCCCAGCATTTT
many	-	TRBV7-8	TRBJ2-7	CASSLVLRGTVSYEQYF	TGTGCCAGCAGCTTAGTTCTTAGGGGGACGGTCTCCTACGAGCAGTACTTC
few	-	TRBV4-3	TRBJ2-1	CASSQGLAPGSGPRDEQFF	TGCGCCAGCAGCCAAGGCCTGGCGCCGGGATCCGGCCCTAGGGATGAGCAGTTCTTC
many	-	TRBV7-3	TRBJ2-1	CASSQGGGTYNEQFF	TGTGCCAGCAGCCAGGGGGGTGGTACCTACAATGAGCAGTTCTTC
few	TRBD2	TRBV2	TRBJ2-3	CASSSSLVASGSGNTDTQYF	TGTGCCAGCAGCAGCTCCCTTGTGGCTAGCGGGAGTGGTAACACAGATACGCAGTATTTT
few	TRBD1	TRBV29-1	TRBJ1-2	CSVEFTGGNYGYTF	TGCAGCGTTGAATTCACAGGGGGTAACTATGGCTACACCTTC
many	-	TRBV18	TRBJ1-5	CASSPGSQPQHF	TGTGCCAGCTCACCAGGATCGCAGCCCCAGCATTTT
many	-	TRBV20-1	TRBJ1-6	CSARDAEPSSYNSPLHF	TGCAGTGCTAGAGATGCTGAGCCGAGCTCCTATAATTCACCCCTCCACTTT
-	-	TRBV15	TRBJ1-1	CATRGDLLMNTEAFF	TGTGCCACCAGGGGGGACCTACTCATGAACACTGAAGCTTTCTTT
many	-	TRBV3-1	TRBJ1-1	CASSQVGRGEAFF	TGTGCCAGCAGCCAAGTTGGGAGGGGTGAAGCTTTCTTT
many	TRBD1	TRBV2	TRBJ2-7	CASKRTGQGDSYEQYF	TGTGCCAGCAAACGTACGGGACAGGGGGACTCCTACGAGCAGTACTTC
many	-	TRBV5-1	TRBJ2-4	CASSLDSPGAANIQYF	TGCGCCAGCAGCTTGGACTCCCCGGGAGCCGCCAACATTCAGTACTTC
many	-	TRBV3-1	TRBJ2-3	CASSQEVRDTQYF	TGTGCCAGCAGCCAAGAAGTACGGGATACGCAGTATTTT
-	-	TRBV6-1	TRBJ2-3	CASNENTQYF	TGTGCCAGCAACGAAAATACGCAGTATTTT
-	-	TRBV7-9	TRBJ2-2	CASSSRQVAGELFF	TGTGCCAGCAGCTCCAGACAGGTAGCCGGGGAGCTGTTTTTT
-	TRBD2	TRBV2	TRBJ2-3	CASSVSGGAGYF	TGTGCCAGCAGTGTCAGCGGGGGGGCCGGGTATTTT
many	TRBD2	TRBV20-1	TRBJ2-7	CSARDPTGGPSIEQYF	TGCAGTGCTAGAGATCCGACGGGAGGGCCGTCTATCGAGCAGTACTTC
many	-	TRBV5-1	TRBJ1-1	CASSLDAGNTEAFF	TGCGCCAGCAGCTTGGATGCAGGGAACACTGAAGCTTTCTTT
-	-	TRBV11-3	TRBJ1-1	CASSRLGNTEAFF	TGTGCCAGCAGCCGCTTAGGGAACACTGAAGCTTTCTTT
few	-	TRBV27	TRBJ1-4	CASSIAGANEKLFF	TGTGCCAGCTCCATTGCAGGGGCTAATGAAAAACTGTTTTTT
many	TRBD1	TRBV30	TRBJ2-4	CAWSRDRGSEDIQYF	TGTGCCTGGAGTCGGGACAGGGGTTCAGAAGACATTCAGTACTTC
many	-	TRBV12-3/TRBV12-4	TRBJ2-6	CASSLSGSGANVLTF	TGTGCCAGCAGTTTGTCTGGGTCTGGGGCCAACGTCCTGACTTTC
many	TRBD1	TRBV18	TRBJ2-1	CASSRDRGGHEQFF	TGTGCCAGCTCACGGGACAGGGGAGGGCATGAGCAGTTCTTC
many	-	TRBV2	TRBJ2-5	CAGLTAYQETQYF	TGTGCCGGTCTGACAGCATACCAAGAGACCCAGTACTTC
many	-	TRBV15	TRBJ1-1	CATSDIGRGSTEAFF	TGTGCCACCAGCGATATCGGCAGGGGTAGCACTGAAGCTTTCTTT
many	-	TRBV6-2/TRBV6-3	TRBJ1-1	CASSGAVGGKNTEAFF	TGTGCCAGCAGTGGGGCAGTAGGAGGGAAGAACACTGAAGCTTTCTTT
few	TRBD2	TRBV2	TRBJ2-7	CASRVAGVNEQYF	TGTGCCAGCAGAGTAGCGGGAGTGAACGAGCAGTACTTC
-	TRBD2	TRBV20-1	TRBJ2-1	CSARGLRGLVYNEQFF	TGCAGTGCTAGAGGACTTCGGGGACTAGTGTACAATGAGCAGTTCTTC
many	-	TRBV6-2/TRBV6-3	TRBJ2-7	CASSHSPYEQYF	TGTGCCAGCAGCCATTCGCCCTACGAGCAGTACTTC
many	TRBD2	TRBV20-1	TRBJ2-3	CSAPEGGSWLTDTQYF	TGCAGTGCCCCTGAGGGCGGGAGTTGGCTAACAGATACGCAGTATTTT
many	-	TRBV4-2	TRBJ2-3	CASSRRLSRDTQYF	TGTGCCAGCAGCCGTAGACTCAGTAGAGATACGCAGTATTTT
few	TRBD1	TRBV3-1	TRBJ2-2	CASSSRDRNTGELFF	TGTGCCAGCAGCTCACGGGACAGAAACACCGGGGAGCTGTTTTTT
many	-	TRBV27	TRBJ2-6	CASTRGEMAGANVLTF	TGTGCCAGCACCAGGGGTGAAATGGCGGGGGCCAACGTCCTGACTTTC
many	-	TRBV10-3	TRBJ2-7	CAISGVSSYEQYF	TGTGCCATCAGTGGTGTCAGCTCCTACGAGCAGTACTTC
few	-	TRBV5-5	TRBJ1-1	CASSPGRGNTEAFF	TGTGCCAGCAGCCCGGGACGGGGGAACACTGAAGCTTTCTTT
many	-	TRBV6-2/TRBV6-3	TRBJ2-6	CASRESSGANVLTF	TGTGCCAGCAGAGAGAGCTCTGGGGCCAACGTCCTGACTTTC
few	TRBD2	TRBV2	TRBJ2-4	CASSELFGGGNIQYF	TGTGCCAGCAGTGAACTGTTCGGGGGGGGAAACATTCAGTACTTC
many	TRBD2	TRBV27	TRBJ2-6	CASSRGLASSGANVLTF	TGTGCCAGCAGTAGGGGACTAGCGAGCTCTGGGGCCAACGTCCTGACTTTC
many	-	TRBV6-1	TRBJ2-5	CASSAGTAKETQYF	TGTGCCAGCAGTGCCGGGACGGCGAAAGAGACCCAGTACTTC
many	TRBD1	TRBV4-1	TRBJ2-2	CASSHRQGYTGELFF	TGCGCCAGCAGCCACCGACAGGGTTACACCGGGGAGCTGTTTTTT
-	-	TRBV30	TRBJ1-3	CAWRDPSSGNTIYF	TGTGCCTGGAGAGACCCTAGCTCTGGAAACACCATATATTTT
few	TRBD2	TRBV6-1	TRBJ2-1	CASSARGTSGNTYNEQFF	TGTGCCAGCAGTGCCCGCGGGACTAGCGGGAATACTTACAATGAGCAGTTCTTC
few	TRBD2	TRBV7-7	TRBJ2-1	CASSASGGPSPTDQFF	TGTGCCAGCAGCGCTAGCGGGGGCCCCTCGCCCACTGACCAGTTCTTC
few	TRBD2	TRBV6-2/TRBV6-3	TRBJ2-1	CASTTSGAEFF	TGTGCCAGCACGACTAGCGGGGCGGAGTTCTTC
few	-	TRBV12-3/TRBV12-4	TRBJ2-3	CASSSSKRTANTQYF	TGTGCCAGCAGTTCCTCTAAACGGACGGCAAATACGCAGTATTTT
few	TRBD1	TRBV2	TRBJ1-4	CASSLTGGYGKLFF	TGTGCCAGCAGTCTGACAGGGGGCTATGGGAAACTGTTTTTT
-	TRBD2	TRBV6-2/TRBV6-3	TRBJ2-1	CASSRLAGAHEQFF	TGTGCCAGCAGTCGACTAGCGGGAGCCCATGAGCAGTTCTTC
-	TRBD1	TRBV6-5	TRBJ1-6	CASSYSGQGAAVNSPLHF	TGTGCCAGCAGTTATTCAGGACAGGGGGCCGCGGTCAATTCACCCCTCCACTTT
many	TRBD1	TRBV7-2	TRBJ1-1	CASSMDRGTEAFF	TGTGCCAGCAGCATGGACAGGGGCACTGAAGCTTTCTTT
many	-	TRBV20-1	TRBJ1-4	CSARPLRASNEKLFF	TGCAGTGCTAGGCCGCTTAGGGCCTCGAATGAAAAACTGTTTTTT
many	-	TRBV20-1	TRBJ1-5	CSANRGGQPQHF	TGCAGTGCGAACAGAGGCGGTCAGCCCCAGCATTTT